This TCR beta chain is from a study of blood T cell repertoires in COVID-19. This CDR3 is 12 amino acids long. The germline CDR1 and CDR2 sequences are GTSNPN and SVGIG (reference sequence). V was trimmed by 7 bases and J by 8 bases, leaving 14 bases between them. Authors' methods: By means of reference gene primer amplification, nucleated cell counts were estimated. Sequencing used immunoSEQ multiplex PCR; TCRdb keeps in-frame clones, though not all of them. The DNA was the basis for D and trimming; V, J and clone size are from that table. The sample contains over 50,000 clones, around 87% of which appear only once.

The sequencing input was peripheral blood. This clonotype originated in a man in his 60s with acute or convalescent COVID-19. The gene calls are TRBV30 and TRBJ1-4; possibly TRBD1 for D (5 bases). In DNA form, the CDR3 reads TGTGCCTCGTCCGGGGGTGGCGAAAAACTGTTTTTT. Amino acids: CASSGGGEKLFF.